Listed below are T cell receptor beta chains from one sample, sequenced in a study of T cells in Graves' hyperthyroidism and ophthalmopathy. TCRdb analysed the multiplex PCR reads with MiXCR anew, one entry per CDR3 protein. The sample consists of around 270,000 distinct CDR3 sequences, about 19% of them appearing once. Sequencing was carried out using blood. Receptor source: a man aged 45-65 years with Graves' ophthalmopathy. Each CDR3 is given with its conserved first and last residue. D genes are given only for firm matches. Expanded clones get a size class; other rows say once, few or many, or leave the size out.

D gene,V gene,clone size,J gene,CDR3 protein,CDR3 DNA
.,TRBV28,many,TRBJ1-5,CATVRGRALVNQPQHF,TGTGCCACCGTGAGGGGTCGGGCGCTAGTCAATCAGCCCCAGCATTTT
.,TRBV28,few,TRBJ1-3,CASGAGAGNTIYF,TGTGCCAGCGGCGCAGGGGCTGGAAACACCATATATTTT
TRBD2,TRBV28,many,TRBJ2-1,CASSLLAGGDEQFF,TGTGCCAGCAGTTTATTAGCGGGAGGCGATGAGCAGTTCTTC
TRBD1,TRBV10-2,.,TRBJ2-7,CASSERGQGVYEQYF,TGCGCCAGCAGTGAACGGGGACAGGGAGTTTACGAGCAGTACTTC
TRBD1,TRBV5-1,many,TRBJ1-4,CASSLGDRGNEKLFF,TGCGCCAGCAGCTTGGGCGACAGGGGCAATGAAAAACTGTTTTTT
.,TRBV19,few,TRBJ2-5,CASSIGVRAQETQYF,TGTGCCAGTAGTATAGGGGTCAGGGCCCAAGAGACCCAGTACTTC
TRBD2,TRBV10-2,few,TRBJ2-3,CASTWTSGYTDTQYF,TGCGCCAGCACCTGGACTAGCGGGTATACAGATACGCAGTATTTT
TRBD2,TRBV5-6,.,TRBJ2-7,CASSLALGTSGSNEQYF,TGTGCCAGCAGCTTGGCCCTCGGGACTAGCGGGAGCAACGAGCAGTACTTC
TRBD2,TRBV10-1,few,TRBJ2-1,CASSDRTSGLGYNEQFF,TGCGCCAGCAGTGATCGGACTAGCGGGTTGGGATACAATGAGCAGTTCTTC
.,TRBV6-2/TRBV6-3,many,TRBJ1-2,CASSQVHLYGYTF,TGTGCCAGCAGCCAGGTGCACCTCTATGGCTACACCTTC
TRBD2,TRBV29-1,few,TRBJ2-3,CSVEGAPGGPPDTQYF,TGCAGCGTTGAAGGTGCGCCGGGAGGGCCCCCAGATACGCAGTATTTT
.,TRBV7-9,many,TRBJ2-5,CASNRQTQETQYF,TGTGCCAGCAACCGACAGACCCAAGAGACCCAGTACTTC
TRBD2,TRBV2,few,TRBJ2-2,CASRPLAGGYTGELFF,TGTGCCAGCAGGCCCCTGGCGGGAGGTTACACCGGGGAGCTGTTTTTT
.,TRBV20-1,many,TRBJ2-3,CSAVRDQLTDTQYF,TGCAGTGCTGTCCGGGACCAGCTTACAGATACGCAGTATTTT
.,TRBV14,many,TRBJ1-1,CASRGRYTEAFF,TGTGCCAGCAGGGGCAGATACACTGAAGCTTTCTTT
.,TRBV4-2,few,TRBJ2-2,CASSQGFFAGTGTGELFF,TGTGCCAGCAGCCAAGGTTTTTTTGCGGGGACTGGTACCGGGGAGCTGTTTTTT
TRBD2,TRBV3-1,many,TRBJ2-5,CASSLLSGVTLQETQYF,TGTGCCAGCAGCCTTCTAAGCGGGGTGACACTTCAAGAGACCCAGTACTTC
.,TRBV2,.,TRBJ2-6,CASTLPSGANVLTF,TGTGCCAGCACCCTTCCCTCTGGGGCCAACGTCCTGACTTTC
.,TRBV19,few,TRBJ1-1,CASSEGHGTEAFF,TGTGCCAGTAGCGAGGGACACGGCACTGAAGCTTTCTTT
TRBD2,TRBV30,.,TRBJ2-4,CAWSPGTSGLENIQYF,TGTGCCTGGAGTCCCGGGACTAGCGGCCTAGAAAACATTCAGTACTTC
.,TRBV13,many,TRBJ1-1,CASSEGDRGDTEAFF,TGTGCCAGCAGCGAAGGTGATAGGGGTGACACTGAAGCTTTCTTT
.,TRBV5-1,.,TRBJ2-7,CASSLWQRSYEQYF,TGCGCCAGCAGCTTGTGGCAGCGGAGCTACGAGCAGTACTTC
TRBD2,TRBV28,.,TRBJ2-2,CASSLSGGGLSFTGELFF,TGTGCCAGCAGTTTATCGGGAGGGGGTTTGAGTTTCACCGGGGAGCTGTTTTTT
.,TRBV29-1,few,TRBJ2-7,CSVDVQGGHEQYF,TGCAGCGTTGATGTACAGGGAGGACACGAGCAGTACTTC
.,TRBV28,many,TRBJ2-7,CASSLPGVPSEQYF,TGTGCCAGCAGTTTACCGGGAGTCCCCTCCGAGCAGTACTTC